A single sample gave rise to the 19 T cell receptor beta chains below, sequenced in a study of T cells after yellow fever vaccination. TCRdb itself ran the 5' RACE reads through MiXCR, one entry per CDR3 protein. The sample carries 150,000 to 200,000 distinct CDR3 sequences, about 10% recorded once. The source material was CD8+ T cells sorted from PBMCs, sampled 15 days after the yellow fever booster vaccination. The receptors derive from a man aged 18 to 30 who received the YFV17D yellow fever vaccine.

V usage is TRBV27 and J usage is TRBJ2-3; the D gene is possibly TRBD2 (6 bases). V lost 7 bases and J lost 5, with 22 bases in between. Per the germline V gene, CDR1 is MNHEY and CDR2 is SMNVEV (reference sequence). This CDR3 has 16 amino acids. As DNA, the CDR3 is TGTGCCAGCACCACTTTCCCCCGAGCGGAGGGAGATACGCAGTATTTT. Amino acid sequence: CASTTFPRAEGDTQYF.

The rearrangement links TRBV11-2 to TRBJ2-2; D gene unclear. The CDR3 is 15 amino acids. V was pared by 8 bases and J by 9 bases, with 22 bases between. CDR1 SGHAT and CDR2 FQNNGV come from the germline V gene. CDR3 residues: CASGPDTRAFWELFF. CDR3 bases: TGTGCCAGCGGGCCAGACACCCGAGCTTTCTGGGAGCTGTTTTTT.

This clonotype occurred a few times. J is TRBJ1-5 and V is TRBV28; D gene ambiguous. This CDR3 region has 15 residues. The ends were cut back, 5 bases at V and 1 base at J, with 12 bases in the middle. Germline V CDR1 and CDR2: MDHEN, SYDVKM. Here the CDR3 DNA reads TGTGCCAGCAGTGGTTCCGGGGTCAGCAATCAGCCCCAGCATTTT. Translated, it gives CASSGSGVSNQPQHF.

This clonotype was counted at least ten times. This chain links TRBV4-3 with TRBJ2-1, with unresolved D. V lost 0 bases and J 4 bases, leaving 10 bases between the germline ends. The length of the CDR3 is 15 residues. CDR1 LGHNA and CDR2 YSLEER come from the germline V gene. The CDR3 loop reads CASSQDLFRYNEQFF. In DNA form, the CDR3 reads TGCGCCAGCAGCCAAGATCTTTTCAGATACAATGAGCAGTTCTTC.

This clonotype has more than one count but fewer than ten. The CDR3 sequence is CASSFGTGGSDNEKLFF. The CDR3 DNA reads as TGTGCCAGCAGCTTCGGGACAGGGGGGAGCGATAATGAAAAACTGTTTTTT. V is TRBV7-8 and J is TRBJ1-4; 11 bases fit TRBD1. This CDR3 is built from 17 residues. J lost 4 bases, V lost 3 bases, and 7 bases had no gene match. Germline V lookup: CDR1 SGHVS, CDR2 FQNEAQ.

The rearrangement joins TRBV12-3 or TRBV12-4 to TRBJ2-1; 8 nucleotides match TRBD2. V lost 2 bases and J lost 8; bases outside the gene matches: 11. This CDR3 region has 16 residues. The CDR3 spells CASSLIWGLVSDEQFF. CDR3 nucleotide sequence: TGTGCCAGCAGTTTAATTTGGGGACTAGTCTCCGATGAGCAGTTCTTC.

The chain couples TRBV7-2 to TRBJ2-5, with no clear D. Trimming removed 1 base at V and 4 bases at J, with 13 bases between. The CDR3 extends over 15 amino acids. CDR1 and CDR2 (germline): SGHTA, FQGNSA. CDR3 protein: CASSLDPTAGETQYF. CDR3 sequence (DNA): TGTGCCAGCAGCTTAGATCCTACGGCAGGAGAGACCCAGTACTTC.

V is TRBV29-1 and J is TRBJ1-4, with D uncertain. Germline CDR1 is SQVTM and CDR2 is ANQGSEA. The CDR3 sequence is 11 residues long. Trimming stripped 7 bases from V and 5 bases from J, with 8 bases between. The CDR3 loop reads CSARVNEKLFF. DNA of the CDR3: TGCAGCGCCCGGGTGAATGAAAAACTGTTTTTT.

This clonotype turned up a few times. This chain connects TRBV7-2 to TRBJ2-7; 10 bases are a match to TRBD2. CDR1 and CDR2 (germline): SGHTA, FQGNSA. The CDR3 contains 15 residues. Unmatched junction bases numbered 4, after V lost 1 base and J lost 4 bases. CDR3 sequence (DNA): TGTGCCAGCAGCTTAGTTAGCGGGGGGCGATACGAGCAGTACTTC. Protein product: CASSLVSGGRYEQYF. The whole variable domain, filled in from reference TRBV7-2 and TRBJ2-7, reads GAGVSQSPSNKVTEKGKDVELRCDPISGHTALYWYRQSLGQGLEFLIYFQGNSAPDKSGLPSDRFSAERTGGSVSTLTIQRTQQEDSAVYLCASSLVSGGRYEQYFGPGTRLTVT.

There are many counts of this clonotype. The gene calls are TRBV4-2 and TRBJ2-3; 7 positions match TRBD1. The ends lost 2 bases at V and 4 bases at J; junction bases unmatched: 6. The CDR3 runs to 15 residues. CDR1 and CDR2 (germline): LGHNA, YNFKEQ. The CDR3 nucleotides are TGTGCCAGCAGCCAAAAAAACAGGGGCGCAGATACGCAGTATTTT. Translating it yields CASSQKNRGADTQYF.

The V call is TRBV6-6, the J call TRBJ1-5, with 8 bases aligning to TRBD1. V was pared by 6 bases and J by 1 base, with 5 bases of the junction left unmatched. The CDR3 has 15 residues. Per germline, CDR1 MNHNY and CDR2 SVGAGI (reference sequence). The CDR3 region is CASSRQGKSNQPQHF. The CDR3 DNA reads as TGTGCCAGCAGCCGACAGGGGAAAAGCAATCAGCCCCAGCATTTT.

V and J are TRBV7-9 and TRBJ2-5; D uncertain. Trimming pared 1 base from V and 1 base from J, leaving 16 bases between. The CDR3 has 17 residues. Germline loops: CDR1 SEHNR, CDR2 FQNEAQ (reference sequence). CDR3 sequence reads: CASSLDWGPALQETQYF. CDR3 DNA sequence: TGTGCCAGCAGCTTAGACTGGGGTCCAGCCCTCCAAGAGACCCAGTACTTC.

V and J are TRBV25-1 and TRBJ1-1; D may be TRBD1 (6 bases). V lost 3 bases and J 8 bases, leaving 13 bases between the germline ends. This CDR3 has 13 amino acids. CDR1 is MGHDK and CDR2 is SYGVNS in the germline V gene. The CDR3 is CASSERGAREAFF. The CDR3 nucleotides read TGTGCCAGCAGTGAGCGGGGGGCGCGGGAAGCTTTCTTT.

The chain links TRBV6-1 to TRBJ2-3; possible D gene TRBD2, 6 bases. Deletions cut 2 bases from V and 7 bases from J, with 16 bases between. CDR1 is MNHNS and CDR2 is SASEGT in the germline V gene. The CDR3 is 15 residues long. The CDR3 coding sequence is TGTGCCAGCAGTGAACTTAGCGGACAAATCTATACGCAGTATTTT. Its translation: CASSELSGQIYTQYF.

This chain links TRBV30 with TRBJ2-2; a possible D gene is TRBD1 (6 bases). CDR3 length: 13 residues. The V and J ends lost 4 bases and 9 bases respectively, with 15 bases between them. Germline V gives CDR1 GTSNPN, CDR2 SVGIG (reference sequence). DNA for the CDR3: TGTGCCTGGACAGGGGAAGGTGTCAGGGAGCTGTTTTTT. It specifies CAWTGEGVRELFF.

The table lists this clonotype with a few counts. The V gene is TRBV10-2, the J gene TRBJ1-2; unclear D gene. This CDR3 is 14 amino acids long. V dropped 5 bases and J dropped 6 bases, with 16 bases sitting between them. CDR1 WSHSY and CDR2 SAAADI come from the germline V gene. This chain's CDR3 is CASSPIKPVNGYTF. DNA for the CDR3: TGCGCCAGCAGTCCAATAAAGCCCGTAAATGGCTACACCTTC.

This clonotype is a singleton in its sample. The chain employs TRBV20-1 and TRBJ2-1; D is unresolved. Germline CDR1 is DFQATT and CDR2 is SNEGSKA (reference sequence). This CDR3 is 14 amino acids long. Trimming cost V 3 bases and J 4 bases, with 13 bases left between them. CDR3 sequence reads: CSASPLDSYNEQFF. The CDR3 bases are TGCAGTGCTAGCCCACTCGACTCTTACAATGAGCAGTTCTTC.

The V call is TRBV10-3, the J call TRBJ1-3; 9 bases align to TRBD1. Losses at the gene ends were 2 bases for V and 2 bases for J; bases not matched to a gene: 7. Germline assignment: CDR1 ENHRY and CDR2 SYGVKD. This CDR3 contains 17 residues. CDR3 sequence reads: CAISELRDRETGNTIYF. The CDR3 nucleotides read TGTGCCATCAGTGAGCTCCGGGACAGGGAGACTGGAAACACCATATATTTT.

The table lists this clonotype with a few counts. V is TRBV4-1 and J is TRBJ1-1; D gene uncertain. The CDR3 runs 13 residues. The germline V gene encodes CDR1 MGHRA and CDR2 YSYEKL. V shed 3 bases and J shed 1 base, with 6 bases lying between them. CDR3 nucleotides: TGCGCCAGCAGCCATACCCAGAACACTGAAGCTTTCTTT. Its translation is CASSHTQNTEAFF.